Given below is one TCR beta chain in context. Antigen specificity is unknown. The data were taken from a study of CD8+ T cells in alopecia areata. As the sequencing template, cDNA was produced by extracting RNA and reverse transcribing it. Produced via immunoSEQ multiplex PCR; TCRdb's table is partial and in-frame only. The sample records about 210,000 clones, around 43% being singletons. Stated treatment: oral pan-JAK inhibitor, 5-10 mg twice daily. Study results and limitations: The study found TCR sharing across patients less clear than in mice, possibly for HLA reasons. Expanded CD8+ clones among the top 100, as well as scalp clonality, were significantly decreased by tofacitinib. Normal scalp showed lower clonality than lesional scalp, especially alopecia totalis/universalis.

The CDR3 is 16 residues long. CDR1 and CDR2 (germline): SQVTM, ANQGSEA. With 4 bases clipped from V and 0 bases from J, the junction kept 11 bases outside the gene matches. The TCR comes from a human donor with alopecia areata. The rearrangement links TRBV29-1 to TRBJ2-7, with TRBD2 identical over 8 bases. The source material was CD4+ T cells sorted from blood, sampled at roughly week 36, from a patient treated with tofacitinib. The CDR3: CSVGGSRGGTSYEQYF. The CDR3 region has the DNA TGCAGCGTTGGCGGATCTCGGGGGGGAACCTCCTACGAGCAGTACTTC.